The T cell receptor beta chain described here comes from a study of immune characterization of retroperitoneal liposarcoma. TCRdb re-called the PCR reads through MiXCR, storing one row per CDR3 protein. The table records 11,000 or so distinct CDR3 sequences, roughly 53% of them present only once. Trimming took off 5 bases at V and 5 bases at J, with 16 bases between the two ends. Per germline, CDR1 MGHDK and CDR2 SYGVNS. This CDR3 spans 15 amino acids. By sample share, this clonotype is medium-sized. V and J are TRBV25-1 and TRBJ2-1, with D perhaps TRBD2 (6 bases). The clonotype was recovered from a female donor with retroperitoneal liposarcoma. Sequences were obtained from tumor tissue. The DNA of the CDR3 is TGTGCCAGCAGTTCCGGGACTTCCCTAAACAATGAGCAGTTCTTC. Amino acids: CASSSGTSLNNEQFF. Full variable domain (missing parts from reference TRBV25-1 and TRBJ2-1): EADIYQTPRYLVIGTGKKITLECSQTMGHDKMYWYQQDPGMELHLIHYSYGVNSTEKGDLSSESTVSRIRTEHFPLTLESARPSHTSQYLCASSSGTSLNNEQFFGPGTRLTVL.